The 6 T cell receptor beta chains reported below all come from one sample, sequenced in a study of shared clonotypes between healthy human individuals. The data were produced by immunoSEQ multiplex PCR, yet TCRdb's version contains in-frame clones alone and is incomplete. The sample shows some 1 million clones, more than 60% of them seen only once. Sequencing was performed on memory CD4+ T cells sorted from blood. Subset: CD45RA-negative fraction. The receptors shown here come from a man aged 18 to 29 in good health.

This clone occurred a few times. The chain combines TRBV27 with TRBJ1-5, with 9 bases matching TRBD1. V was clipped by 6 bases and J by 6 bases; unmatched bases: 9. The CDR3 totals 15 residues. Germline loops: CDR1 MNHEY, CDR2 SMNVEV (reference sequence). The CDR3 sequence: CASRLQQGARQPQHF. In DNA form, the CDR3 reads TGTGCCAGCAGACTTCAACAGGGGGCGCGTCAGCCCCAGCATTTT.

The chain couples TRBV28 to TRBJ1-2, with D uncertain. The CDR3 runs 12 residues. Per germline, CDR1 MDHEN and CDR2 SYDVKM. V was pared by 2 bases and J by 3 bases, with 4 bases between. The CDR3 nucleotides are TGTGCCAGCAGTTTAAGTGACTATGGCTACACCTTC. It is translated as CASSLSDYGYTF.

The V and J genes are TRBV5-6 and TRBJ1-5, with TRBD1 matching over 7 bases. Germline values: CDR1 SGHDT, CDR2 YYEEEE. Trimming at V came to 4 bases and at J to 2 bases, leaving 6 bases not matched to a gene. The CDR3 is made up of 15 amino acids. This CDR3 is CASSLATGRNQPQHF. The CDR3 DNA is TGTGCCAGCAGCCTGGCGACAGGGCGCAATCAGCCCCAGCATTTT.

This CDR3 reads CASSFNGGLGTDTQYF. The CDR3 nucleotides read TGTGCCAGCAGCTTTAACGGGGGGTTGGGCACAGATACGCAGTATTTT. The rearrangement uses TRBV7-3 and TRBJ2-3; 7 positions agree with TRBD2. This CDR3 comprises 16 residues. Germline assignment: CDR1 SGHTA and CDR2 FQGTGA. Trimming took 3 bases from V and 1 from J; bases not matched to a gene: 7.

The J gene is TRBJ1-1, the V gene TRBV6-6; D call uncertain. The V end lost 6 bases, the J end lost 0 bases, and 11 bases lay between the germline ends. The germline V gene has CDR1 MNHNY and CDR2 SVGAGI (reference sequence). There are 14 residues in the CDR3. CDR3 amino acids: CASSPSGLNTEAFF. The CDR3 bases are TGTGCCAGCAGCCCATCGGGGTTGAACACTGAAGCTTTCTTT.

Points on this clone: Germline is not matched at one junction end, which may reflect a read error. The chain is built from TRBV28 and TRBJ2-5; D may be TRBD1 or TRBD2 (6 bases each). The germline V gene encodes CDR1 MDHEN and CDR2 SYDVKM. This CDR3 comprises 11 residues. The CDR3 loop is CGGTKGETQYF. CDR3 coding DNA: TGCGGAGGGACAAAAGGAGAGACCCAGTACTTC.